Sequencing of this TCR beta chain was carried out in a study of blood T cell repertoires in COVID-19. Study overall: Italy, Spain and the United States were the sources of the convalescent and acute COVID-19 samples.

Sequencing was performed with immunoSEQ multiplex PCR; in TCRdb, only in-frame clones are kept and a portion is missing. Of roughly 280,000 clones listed, approximately 90% are singletons. Sequenced material: peripheral blood. This TCR was sampled from a man aged 18 to 30 with active or convalescent COVID-19.

The CDR3 bases are TGTGCCTGGCTCCAGGGGCCGAACACTGAAGCTTTCTTT. Translation: CAWLQGPNTEAFF. The chain carries TRBV30 and TRBJ1-1; the D gene is possibly TRBD1 (6 bases). V lost 5 bases and J 1 base, leaving 11 bases between the germline ends. CDR3 size: 13 residues. Germline CDR1 reads GTSNPN; CDR2 reads SVGIG (reference sequence).